The text below deals with one TCR beta chain. This record comes from a study of blood T cell repertoires in COVID-19. About the study: The United States, Italy and Spain provided the acute and convalescent COVID-19 samples. Sources were T cells, B-cell-depleted T cells, or PBMCs; the material itself was cDNA or gDNA.

Trimming took off 5 bases at V and 6 bases at J, with 14 bases between the two ends. Germline V lookup: CDR1 SGHTA, CDR2 FQGNSA. The CDR3 runs to 15 residues. Original processing methods: Researchers report that nucleated cell counts were estimated from reference gene primer amplification. The protocol was immunoSEQ multiplex PCR, while the TCRdb copy is restricted to in-frame clones and leaves out a portion. The DNA gave D and trimming, while V, J and clone size come from that table. Seen here are 160,000 or so clones, roughly 80% observed once, and the top ten hold roughly 9.1%. The gene calls are TRBV7-2 and TRBJ1-6, with D possibly TRBD1 on 6 matching bases. Sequenced sample: peripheral blood. The sequence derives from a woman in her 70s with acute or convalescent COVID-19. Here the CDR3 reads CASSRRQAFNSPLHF. The CDR3 bases are TGTGCCAGCAGCCGCAGACAGGCCTTTAATTCACCCCTCCACTTT.